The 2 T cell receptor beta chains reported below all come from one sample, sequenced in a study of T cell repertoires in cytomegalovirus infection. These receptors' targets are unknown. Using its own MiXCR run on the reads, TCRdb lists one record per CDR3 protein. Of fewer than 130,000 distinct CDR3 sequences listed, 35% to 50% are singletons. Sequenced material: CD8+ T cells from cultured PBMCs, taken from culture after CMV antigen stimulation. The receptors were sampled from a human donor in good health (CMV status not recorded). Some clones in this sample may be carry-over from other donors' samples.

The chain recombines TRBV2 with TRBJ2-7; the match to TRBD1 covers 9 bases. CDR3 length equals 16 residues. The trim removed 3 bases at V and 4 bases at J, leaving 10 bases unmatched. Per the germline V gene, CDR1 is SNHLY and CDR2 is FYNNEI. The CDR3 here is CASSDPEDRGDYEQYF. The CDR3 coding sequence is TGTGCCAGCAGTGATCCCGAGGACAGGGGAGATTACGAGCAGTACTTC.

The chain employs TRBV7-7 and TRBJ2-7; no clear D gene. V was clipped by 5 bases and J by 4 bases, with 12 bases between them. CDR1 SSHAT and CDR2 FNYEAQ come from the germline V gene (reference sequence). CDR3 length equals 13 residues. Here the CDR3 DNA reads TGTGCCAGCAGCGACAAGATGGGGTACGAGCAGTACTTC. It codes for CASSDKMGYEQYF.